This entry features one TCR beta chain sequence. The data belong to a study of blood T cell repertoires in COVID-19. Study details: COVID-19 samples from acute and convalescent phases originated in the United States, Italy and Spain. T cells, B-cell-depleted T cells, or PBMCs supplied cDNA or gDNA.

Under the authors' procedure: Amplification of reference gene primers was used by the study to estimate nucleated cell counts. Some clones are missing from TCRdb's copy, which holds only in-frame ones; the method was immunoSEQ multiplex PCR. V, J and clone size reflect that table, while D and trimming were determined from the DNA. The sample yields 150,000 to 200,000 clones, 82% seen once. The specimen was peripheral blood. The receptor comes from a woman in her sixties or seventies with acute or convalescent COVID-19.

CDR3 nucleotide sequence: TGCAGCGTTGAACTGTTACAGGGGACCTACGAGCAGTACTTC. Amino acids: CSVELLQGTYEQYF. The chain links TRBV29-1 to TRBJ2-7; 7 bases align to TRBD1. The CDR3 is made up of 14 amino acids. With 2 bases clipped from V and 2 bases from J, the junction kept 6 bases outside the gene matches. Germline V gene sequence: CDR1 SQVTM, CDR2 ANQGSEA.